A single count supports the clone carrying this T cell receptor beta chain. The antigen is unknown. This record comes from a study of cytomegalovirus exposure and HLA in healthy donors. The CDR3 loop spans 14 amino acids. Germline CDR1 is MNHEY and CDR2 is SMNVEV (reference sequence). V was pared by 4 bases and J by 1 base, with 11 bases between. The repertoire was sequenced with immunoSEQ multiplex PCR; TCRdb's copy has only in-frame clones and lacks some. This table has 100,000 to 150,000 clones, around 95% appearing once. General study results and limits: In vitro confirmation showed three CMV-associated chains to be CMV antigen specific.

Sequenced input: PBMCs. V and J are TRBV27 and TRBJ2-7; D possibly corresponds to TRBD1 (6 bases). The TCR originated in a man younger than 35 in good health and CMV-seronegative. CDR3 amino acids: CASSSPGQSYEQYF. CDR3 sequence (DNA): TGTGCCAGCAGTTCGCCGGGACAATCCTACGAGCAGTACTTC.